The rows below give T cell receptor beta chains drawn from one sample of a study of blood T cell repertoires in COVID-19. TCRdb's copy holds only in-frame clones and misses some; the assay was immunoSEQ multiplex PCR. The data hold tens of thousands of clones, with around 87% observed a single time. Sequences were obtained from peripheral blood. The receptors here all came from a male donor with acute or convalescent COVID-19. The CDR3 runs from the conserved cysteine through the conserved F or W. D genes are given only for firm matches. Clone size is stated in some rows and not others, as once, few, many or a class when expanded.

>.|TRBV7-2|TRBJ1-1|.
CASSNAPGQNTEAFF
TGTGCCAGCAGCAACGCGCCGGGACAGAACACTGAAGCTTTCTTT
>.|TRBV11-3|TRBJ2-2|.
CASSLGQAGELFF
TGTGCCAGCAGCTTAGGACAGGCCGGGGAGCTGTTTTTT
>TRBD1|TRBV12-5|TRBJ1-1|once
CASGFGDRGRTEAFF
TGTGCTAGTGGTTTCGGGGACAGGGGGCGTACTGAAGCTTTCTTT
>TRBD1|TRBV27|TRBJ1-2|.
CASSPKKGTDYGYTF
TGTGCCAGCAGTCCGAAAAAAGGGACAGACTATGGCTACACCTTC
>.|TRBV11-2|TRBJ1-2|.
CASSLGATGVLWGYTF
TGTGCCAGCAGCTTGGGAGCGACAGGAGTATTGTGGGGCTACACCTTC
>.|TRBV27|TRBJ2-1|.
CASSHYNEQFF
TGTGCCAGCAGTCACTACAATGAGCAGTTCTTC
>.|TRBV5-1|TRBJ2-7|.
CASSDGDIIYEQYF
TGCGCCAGCAGCGACGGGGACATCATCTACGAGCAGTACTTC
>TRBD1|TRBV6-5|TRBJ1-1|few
CASKPNRGNTEAFF
TGTGCCAGCAAACCCAACAGGGGGAACACTGAAGCTTTCTTT
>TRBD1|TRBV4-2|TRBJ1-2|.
CASNPGQGAINYGYTF
TGTGCCAGCAACCCGGGACAGGGGGCGATTAACTATGGCTACACCTTC
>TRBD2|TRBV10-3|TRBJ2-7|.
CAGGTSDSYEQYF
TGTGCCGGCGGGACTAGCGATTCCTACGAGCAGTACTTC
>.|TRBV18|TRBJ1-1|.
CASSPQGMAEAFF
TGTGCCAGCTCACCACAGGGGATGGCTGAAGCTTTCTTT
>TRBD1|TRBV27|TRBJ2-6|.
CASSLDRDSGPRGANVLTF
TGTGCCAGCAGTCTGGACCGGGACAGTGGGCCCCGAGGGGCCAACGTCCTGACTTTC
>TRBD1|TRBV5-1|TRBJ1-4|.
CASSTGQGGNEKLFF
TGCGCCAGCAGCACCGGACAGGGGGGAAATGAAAAACTGTTTTTT
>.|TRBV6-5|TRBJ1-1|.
CASSYSGGGGTEAFF
TGTGCCAGCAGTTACTCCGGGGGCGGGGGCACTGAAGCTTTCTTT
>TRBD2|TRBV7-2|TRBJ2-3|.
CASSLVAGGPDTQYF
TGTGCCAGCAGCTTAGTGGCGGGGGGGCCAGATACGCAGTATTTT
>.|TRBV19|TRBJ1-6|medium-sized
CASSGVVSNSPLHF
TGTGCCAGTTCAGGGGTAGTATCTAATTCACCCCTCCACTTT
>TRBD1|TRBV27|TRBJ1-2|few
CASSFRDREGYTF
TGTGCCAGCAGTTTCCGGGACAGGGAAGGCTACACCTTC
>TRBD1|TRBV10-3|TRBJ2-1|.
CAIGGQPAEMSEQFF
TGTGCCATCGGGGGACAGCCCGCGGAAATGAGTGAGCAGTTCTTC
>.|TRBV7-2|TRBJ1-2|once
CASSLEGDNYGYTF
TGTGCCAGCAGCTTAGAGGGGGATAACTATGGCTACACCTTC
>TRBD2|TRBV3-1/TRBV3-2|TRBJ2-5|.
CASRTSGGARETQYF
TGTGCCAGCCGCACTAGCGGGGGGGCCAGAGAGACCCAGTACTTC
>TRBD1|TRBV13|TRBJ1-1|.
CASSLRTGLVTEAFF
TGTGCCAGCAGCCTCCGGACAGGGCTCGTCACTGAAGCTTTCTTT
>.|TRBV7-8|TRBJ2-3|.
CASSPGVDTQYF
TGTGCCAGCAGCCCGGGGGTAGATACGCAGTATTTT
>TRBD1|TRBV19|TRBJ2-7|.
CASSAGTGAYEQYF
TGTGCCAGTAGTGCCGGGACAGGGGCCTACGAGCAGTACTTC